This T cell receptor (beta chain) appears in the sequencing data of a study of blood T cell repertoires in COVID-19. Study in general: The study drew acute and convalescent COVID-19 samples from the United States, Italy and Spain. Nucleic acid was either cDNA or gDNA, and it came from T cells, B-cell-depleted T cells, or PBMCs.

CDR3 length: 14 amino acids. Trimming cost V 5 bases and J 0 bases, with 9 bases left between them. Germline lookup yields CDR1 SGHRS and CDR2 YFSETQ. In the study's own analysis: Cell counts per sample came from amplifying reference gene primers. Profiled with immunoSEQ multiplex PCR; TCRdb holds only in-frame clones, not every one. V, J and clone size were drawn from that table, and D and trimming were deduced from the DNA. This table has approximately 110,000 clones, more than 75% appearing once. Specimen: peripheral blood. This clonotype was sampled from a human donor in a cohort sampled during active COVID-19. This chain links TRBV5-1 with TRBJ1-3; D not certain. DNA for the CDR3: TGCGCCAGCAGTGGCGGATCCTCTGGAAACACCATATATTTT. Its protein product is CASSGGSSGNTIYF.